This section outlines one T cell receptor beta chain sequence together with its context. The target antigen is unknown. This entry is derived from a study of early T cells in non-severe SARS-CoV-2 infection. Background on the study: Investigators sequenced bulk RNA drawn from unsorted whole blood, and chains remained unpaired. Findings and limits, study-wide: CD4 and private specificities were missed by VDJdb matching, which favored anti-spike CD8 responses.

Attachment of unique molecular identifiers to individual cDNA molecules was performed. TCRdb used MiXCR to reprocess the 5' RACE reads, holding one entry per CDR3 protein. The repertoire includes around 30,000 distinct CDR3 sequences, around 5.3% of them detected once, and around 25% sits in the top ten. Looked up from germline, CDR1 is SGHRS and CDR2 is YFSETQ. With 0 bases removed from V and 4 bases from J, the gap between germline ends came to 13 bases. This CDR3 contains 15 residues. The V gene is TRBV5-1, the J gene TRBJ1-2; D gene unclear. The TCR sequence derives from an adult who was a healthcare worker with PCR-confirmed SARS-CoV-2 infection or an uninfected control (not recorded which). Sample: whole blood. The CDR3 is CASSLAWGGTYGYTF. The CDR3 DNA is TGCGCCAGCAGCTTGGCCTGGGGAGGAACCTATGGCTACACCTTC.